This entry features one TCR beta chain sequence. Original handling: Researchers report that nucleated cell counts were estimated from reference gene primer amplification. Measured with immunoSEQ multiplex PCR; TCRdb has only the in-frame clones, and not every one. V and J calls plus clone size are reproduced from that table; the DNA served to infer D and trimming. This sample has about 160,000 clones, with approximately 82% found just once. The CDR3 sequence is 19 residues long. In germline, CDR1 is SGHKS, CDR2 YYEKEE (reference sequence). Trimming removed 4 bases from V and 0 bases from J, with 20 bases in between. The data derive from a study of blood T cell repertoires in COVID-19.

The receptor's source is a man in his fifties or sixties who had recovered from COVID-19. The specimen sequenced was PBMCs or T cells enriched from blood (not recorded which). The chain carries TRBV5-5 and TRBJ1-6; maybe TRBD1 (6 bases). CDR3 bases: TGTGCCAGCAGCGCATCAACATACAGGGTTGGCTCCTATAATTCACCCCTCCACTTT. Residues: CASSASTYRVGSYNSPLHF.